The subject of this entry is one T cell receptor beta chain. Its antigen is still unknown. The CDR3 spans 16 residues. Germline lookup yields CDR1 SGHTA and CDR2 FQGNSA. J lost 7 bases, V lost 1 base, and 12 bases had no gene match. Use of 60 Vbeta and 13 Jbeta primers characterized the PCR. TCRdb's copy holds only in-frame clones and misses some; the assay was immunoSEQ multiplex PCR. The sample yields 110,000 or so clones, 74% seen once. This record comes from a study of cytomegalovirus exposure and HLA in healthy donors. Whole-study findings and limits: An apparent linkage of common viral pathogens to several of the most significant clusters emerged in a later analysis.

The TCR sequence derives from a woman in her 50s in good health and CMV-seropositive. J is TRBJ1-2 and V is TRBV7-2, with 7 bases lining up with TRBD1. The specimen was PBMCs. The CDR3 loop is CASSLGMTGNMGGYTF. The CDR3 nucleotides read TGTGCCAGCAGCTTAGGGATGACAGGGAATATGGGTGGCTACACCTTC.